A single sample gave rise to the 29 T cell receptor beta chains below, sequenced in a study of T cell responses to AZD1222 COVID-19 vaccine. The protocol was immunoSEQ multiplex PCR, while the TCRdb copy is restricted to in-frame clones and leaves out a portion. In the table there are approximately 100,000 clones, 75% to 90% of which are singletons. Source: peripheral blood, taken on day 0 of AZD1222 vaccination. The receptors originated from an adult in good health.

The chain employs TRBV19 and TRBJ2-3; D gene uncertain. CDR1 and CDR2 (germline): LNHDA, SQIVND (reference sequence). The CDR3 spans 15 residues. V was cut by 5 bases and J by 0 bases, with 12 bases left in between. In DNA, the CDR3 is TGTGCCAGTAGTCTGATGTACTCTAGCACAGATACGCAGTATTTT. Translating it yields CASSLMYSSTDTQYF.

The chain employs TRBV27 and TRBJ1-3; D not certain. The CDR3 extends over 13 amino acids. The V end was cut by 2 bases, the J end by 4 bases, with 6 bases between. From germline, CDR1 is MNHEY and CDR2 SMNVEV (reference sequence). The CDR3 DNA follows: TGTGCCAGCAGTTTACTGGGCGGAAACACCATATATTTT. As protein: CASSLLGGNTIYF.

The V and J genes are TRBV3-1 (or the pseudogene TRBV3-2) and TRBJ1-2; no reliable D call. The germline V gene has CDR1 LGHDT and CDR2 YNNKEL (reference sequence). Trimming removed 0 bases from V and 8 bases from J, with 13 bases in between. This CDR3 contains 14 residues. The CDR3 sequence is CASSQEGIGGGYTF. The CDR3 DNA sequence: TGTGCCAGCAGCCAAGAAGGGATCGGAGGCGGCTACACCTTC.

The chain combines TRBV6-6 with TRBJ1-4; 8 bases line up with TRBD1. V gave up 7 bases and J gave up 1 base; unmatched junction bases: 2. This CDR3 is built from 14 residues. Germline CDR1 MNHNY, CDR2 SVGAGI (reference sequence). CDR3 sequence reads: CASKTGETNEKLFF. CDR3 sequence (DNA): TGTGCCAGCAAGACAGGGGAAACTAATGAAAAACTGTTTTTT.

J is TRBJ1-2 and V is TRBV18; weak D call: TRBD1 (6 bases). From germline, CDR1 is KGHSH and CDR2 LQKENI. The CDR3 runs 14 residues. V dropped 5 bases and J dropped 6 bases, with 16 bases sitting between them. The CDR3 sequence: CASSTTHREDGYTF. CDR3 nucleotides: TGTGCCAGCTCAACGACCCACAGGGAAGATGGCTACACCTTC.

In nucleotides, the CDR3 is TGTGCCAGCAGCCAAGGGGTCCAGCGGCAGGGGGACGAGCAGTACTTC. Translation: CASSQGVQRQGDEQYF. The chain employs TRBV14 and TRBJ2-7; 7 positions agree with TRBD1. J was trimmed by 5 bases and V by 1 base; bases with no gene match: 11. Germline lookup yields CDR1 SGHDN and CDR2 FVKESK. CDR3 length equals 16 residues.

The table lists this clone with a count of one. This rearrangement joins TRBV10-2 to TRBJ1-1; D remains unclear. Germline assignment: CDR1 WSHSY and CDR2 SAAADI. The CDR3 extends over 13 amino acids. The ends were cut back, 8 bases at V and 9 bases at J, with 19 bases in the middle. The CDR3 nucleotides are TGCGCCAGCGGCTCCGGGGTCGGGGATAAAGCTTTCTTT. It yields the protein CASGSGVGDKAFF.

The chain uses TRBV5-1 and TRBJ2-1; D unclear. The germline CDR1 and CDR2 sequences are SGHRS and YFSETQ. Trimming left V 3 bases short and J 3 bases short, with 22 bases between. This CDR3 spans 18 amino acids. CDR3 sequence reads: CASSSILKLPSNYNEQFF. CDR3 coding DNA: TGCGCCAGCAGCTCTATTTTAAAGCTCCCCTCGAACTACAATGAGCAGTTCTTC.

This clone was seen just once. The chain combines TRBV11-2 with TRBJ2-6, with unresolved D. Germline CDR1 is SGHAT and CDR2 is FQNNGV. The CDR3 has 15 amino acids. V was pared by 5 bases and J by 3 bases, with 11 bases between. CDR3 protein: CASSLNLIGANVLTF. The CDR3 nucleotides are TGTGCCAGCAGCCTGAACCTCATTGGGGCCAACGTCCTGACTTTC.

Details on this clone: Other DNA sequences of this sample code for an identical CDR3. The V and J genes are TRBV6-5 and TRBJ2-7; 10 bases agree with TRBD1. The length of the CDR3 is 13 residues. The germline CDR1 and CDR2 sequences are MNHEY and SVGAGI. J lost 3 bases, V lost 5 bases, and 1 base had no gene match. CDR3 loop: CASSRDRGYEQYF. In DNA, the CDR3 is TGTGCCAGCAGTCGGGACAGGGGCTACGAGCAGTACTTC.

The chain links TRBV9 to TRBJ1-3; D not resolved. Trimming removed 4 bases from V and 2 bases from J, with 13 bases in between. CDR3 length equals 15 residues. Germline CDR1 and CDR2: SGDLS and YYNGEE. CDR3 region: CASSPPDITGNTIYF. The CDR3 region has the DNA TGTGCCAGCAGCCCCCCCGACATTACTGGAAACACCATATATTTT.

The J gene is TRBJ2-1, the V gene TRBV4-1; no clear D gene. Trimming stripped 3 bases from V and 8 bases from J, with 14 bases between. Per the germline V gene, CDR1 is MGHRA and CDR2 is YSYEKL. The CDR3 runs 14 residues. This CDR3 reads CASSHEGPLYEQFF. CDR3 DNA sequence: TGCGCCAGCAGCCATGAAGGGCCCTTGTATGAGCAGTTCTTC.

The chain employs TRBV6-2 or TRBV6-3 and TRBJ2-3; no clear D gene. The CDR3 extends over 15 amino acids. Germline V CDR1 and CDR2: MNHEY, SVGEGT. V shed 2 bases and J shed 0 bases, with 9 bases lying between them. As DNA, the CDR3 is TGTGCCAGCAGTTACCCAGAAGCTAGCACAGATACGCAGTATTTT. It codes for CASSYPEASTDTQYF.

The chain combines TRBV5-1 with TRBJ2-3, with D perhaps assigned TRBD1 or TRBD2 (5 bases each). The CDR3 loop spans 13 amino acids. Trimming removed 7 bases from V and 0 bases from J, with 9 bases in between. CDR1 is SGHRS, CDR2 YFSETQ, per germline. The CDR3 loop is CASQRGSTDTQYF. DNA of the CDR3: TGCGCCAGCCAGAGGGGAAGCACAGATACGCAGTATTTT.

This CDR3 reads CAIITGVGVFRAFF. In DNA, the CDR3 is TGTGCCATCATAACAGGGGTGGGGGTGTTTAGAGCTTTCTTT. The V and J genes are TRBV28 and TRBJ1-1; 7 bases line up with TRBD1. The CDR3 contains 14 residues. CDR1 and CDR2 from the germline V gene are MDHEN and SYDVKM. V gave up 10 bases and J gave up 10 bases; unmatched junction bases: 18.

DNA for the CDR3: TGTGCCATCAGTGAATACATGAACACTGAAGCTTTCTTT. It translates to CAISEYMNTEAFF. The chain combines TRBV10-3 with TRBJ1-1; D is ambiguous. The CDR3 covers 13 residues. Trimming took off 3 bases at V and 0 bases at J, with 5 bases between the two ends. CDR1 and CDR2 (germline): ENHRY, SYGVKD.

The chain couples TRBV6-5 to TRBJ2-1, with a possible D match to TRBD1 (6 bases). This CDR3 region has 15 residues. V was clipped by 2 bases and J by 6 bases, with 14 bases between them. Germline V gene lookup returns CDR1 MNHEY and CDR2 SVGAGI. The CDR3 loop is CASSYTLDRVNEQFF. Written as DNA, the CDR3 is TGTGCCAGCAGTTACACCCTGGACAGAGTCAATGAGCAGTTCTTC.

The chain couples TRBV28 to TRBJ2-7; weak D call: TRBD2 (6 bases). The CDR3 spans 15 residues. Trimming left V 3 bases short and J 2 bases short, with 14 bases between. CDR1 is MDHEN and CDR2 is SYDVKM in the germline V gene. CDR3 sequence (DNA): TGTGCCAGCAGTTTTGGGCCGGCGGGGCCCTACGAGCAGTACTTC. This sequence encodes CASSFGPAGPYEQYF. The full variable domain, rest sourced from reference TRBV28 and TRBJ2-7, is DVKVTQSSRYLVKRTGEKVFLECVQDMDHENMFWYRQDPGLGLRLIYFSYDVKMKEKGDIPEGYSVSREKKERFSLILESASTNQTSMYLCASSFGPAGPYEQYFGPGTRLTVT.

With respect to this clone: This same CDR3 is encoded by further DNA sequences in the sample. The chain is built from TRBV12-3 or TRBV12-4 and TRBJ2-7, with TRBD1 as a possible D gene (6 bases). The CDR3 is made up of 12 amino acids. V gave up 2 bases and J gave up 4 bases, with 6 bases separating them. The CDR3 protein is CASSLRGYEQYF. In DNA form, the CDR3 reads TGTGCCAGCAGTTTAAGGGGGTACGAGCAGTACTTC.

This clone turned up a few times. This chain links TRBV29-1 with TRBJ2-1, with 12 positions matching TRBD2. There are 16 residues in the CDR3. The V and J ends lost 3 bases and 1 base, in that order; junction bases with no gene match: 4. Germline values: CDR1 SQVTM, CDR2 ANQGSEA. Here the CDR3 DNA reads TGCAGCGTTGAGAAGACTAGCGGGAGATCCTACAATGAGCAGTTCTTC. It yields the protein CSVEKTSGRSYNEQFF.

The rearrangement joins TRBV28 to TRBJ1-2, with 9 bases matching TRBD1. Losses at the gene ends were 1 base for V and 4 bases for J; bases not matched to a gene: 1. Germline CDR1 MDHEN, CDR2 SYDVKM. The CDR3 runs 14 residues. This CDR3 is CASSLSQGAYGYTF. CDR3 bases: TGTGCCAGCAGTTTATCACAGGGGGCCTATGGCTACACCTTC.

This clone came up once. The rearrangement joins TRBV7-9 to TRBJ2-1; no clear D gene. Germline V gives CDR1 SEHNR, CDR2 FQNEAQ (reference sequence). The CDR3 runs 11 residues. The V and J ends lost 2 bases and 7 bases respectively, with 3 bases between them. The CDR3 DNA reads as TGTGCCAGCAGCTTAAGAAATGAGCAGTTCTTC. Translation gives CASSLRNEQFF.

The CDR3 coding sequence is TGTGCCAGCAGCGCGTCCACCCCTGGGGCCAACGTCCTGACTTTC. The encoded protein is CASSASTPGANVLTF. The chain uses TRBV7-3 and TRBJ2-6; D gene ambiguous. The germline CDR1 and CDR2 sequences are SGHTA and FQGTGA. V lost 5 bases and J lost 2, with 10 bases in between. The CDR3 spans 15 residues.

Only a few counts were recorded for this clone. The chain carries TRBV15 and TRBJ1-1, with D perhaps matching TRBD1 (5 bases). V was shortened by 0 bases and J by 1 base, with 6 bases between the two germline ends. CDR1 is LNHNV and CDR2 is YYDKDF in the germline V gene (reference sequence). The CDR3 loop spans 14 amino acids. The CDR3 sequence: CATSRDRANTEAFF. The CDR3 coding sequence is TGTGCCACCAGCAGAGACAGGGCGAACACTGAAGCTTTCTTT.

This chain connects TRBV3-1 (or the pseudogene TRBV3-2) to TRBJ2-7; D unresolved. This CDR3 is 14 amino acids long. CDR1 and CDR2 (germline): LGHDT, YNNKEL (reference sequence). Trimming stripped 1 base from V and 2 bases from J, with 9 bases between. CDR3 region: CASSQGEVAYEQYF. For the CDR3, the DNA is TGTGCCAGCAGCCAAGGTGAGGTAGCCTACGAGCAGTACTTC.

This sequence joins TRBV4-1 and TRBJ2-7; D possibly corresponds to TRBD2 (6 bases). Germline V gene lookup returns CDR1 MGHRA and CDR2 YSYEKL. CDR3 length equals 14 residues. The ends were cut back, 4 bases at V and 6 bases at J, with 16 bases in the middle. CDR3 DNA sequence: TGCGCCAGCAGCCGGGGCGGGATGAAGGGCGAGCAGTACTTC. Encoded protein: CASSRGGMKGEQYF.

V is TRBV5-1 and J is TRBJ1-2; 8 bases agree with TRBD1. The CDR3 covers 15 residues. CDR1 SGHRS and CDR2 YFSETQ come from the germline V gene. The trim removed 5 bases at V and 4 bases at J, leaving 10 bases unmatched. For the CDR3, the DNA is TGCGCCAGCAGGGCCGGGACAGGAGGTGGCTATGGCTACACCTTC. It encodes CASRAGTGGGYGYTF.

The rearrangement joins TRBV2 to TRBJ1-2; the D gene is possibly TRBD1 (5 bases). CDR1 and CDR2 (germline): SNHLY, FYNNEI. V lost 2 bases, J lost 5 bases, and 9 bases lay in between. The CDR3 contains 13 residues. CDR3 sequence: CASSESGLYGYTF. The CDR3 DNA follows: TGTGCCAGCAGTGAATCGGGGCTGTATGGCTACACCTTC. The full variable domain, its missing parts supplied by reference TRBV2 and TRBJ1-2, is EPEVTQTPSHQVTQMGQEVILRCVPISNHLYFYWYRQILGQKVEFLVSFYNNEISEKSEIFDDQFSVERPDGSNFTLKIRSTKLEDSAMYFCASSESGLYGYTFGSGTRLTVV.

J is TRBJ2-7 and V is TRBV6-1; D ambiguous. V lost 3 bases and J lost 2, with 8 bases in between. This CDR3 has 13 residues. CDR1 and CDR2 from the germline V gene are MNHNS and SASEGT. The CDR3 loop is CASSDRVPYEQYF. The DNA for the CDR3 is TGTGCCAGCAGTGACAGAGTCCCCTACGAGCAGTACTTC.